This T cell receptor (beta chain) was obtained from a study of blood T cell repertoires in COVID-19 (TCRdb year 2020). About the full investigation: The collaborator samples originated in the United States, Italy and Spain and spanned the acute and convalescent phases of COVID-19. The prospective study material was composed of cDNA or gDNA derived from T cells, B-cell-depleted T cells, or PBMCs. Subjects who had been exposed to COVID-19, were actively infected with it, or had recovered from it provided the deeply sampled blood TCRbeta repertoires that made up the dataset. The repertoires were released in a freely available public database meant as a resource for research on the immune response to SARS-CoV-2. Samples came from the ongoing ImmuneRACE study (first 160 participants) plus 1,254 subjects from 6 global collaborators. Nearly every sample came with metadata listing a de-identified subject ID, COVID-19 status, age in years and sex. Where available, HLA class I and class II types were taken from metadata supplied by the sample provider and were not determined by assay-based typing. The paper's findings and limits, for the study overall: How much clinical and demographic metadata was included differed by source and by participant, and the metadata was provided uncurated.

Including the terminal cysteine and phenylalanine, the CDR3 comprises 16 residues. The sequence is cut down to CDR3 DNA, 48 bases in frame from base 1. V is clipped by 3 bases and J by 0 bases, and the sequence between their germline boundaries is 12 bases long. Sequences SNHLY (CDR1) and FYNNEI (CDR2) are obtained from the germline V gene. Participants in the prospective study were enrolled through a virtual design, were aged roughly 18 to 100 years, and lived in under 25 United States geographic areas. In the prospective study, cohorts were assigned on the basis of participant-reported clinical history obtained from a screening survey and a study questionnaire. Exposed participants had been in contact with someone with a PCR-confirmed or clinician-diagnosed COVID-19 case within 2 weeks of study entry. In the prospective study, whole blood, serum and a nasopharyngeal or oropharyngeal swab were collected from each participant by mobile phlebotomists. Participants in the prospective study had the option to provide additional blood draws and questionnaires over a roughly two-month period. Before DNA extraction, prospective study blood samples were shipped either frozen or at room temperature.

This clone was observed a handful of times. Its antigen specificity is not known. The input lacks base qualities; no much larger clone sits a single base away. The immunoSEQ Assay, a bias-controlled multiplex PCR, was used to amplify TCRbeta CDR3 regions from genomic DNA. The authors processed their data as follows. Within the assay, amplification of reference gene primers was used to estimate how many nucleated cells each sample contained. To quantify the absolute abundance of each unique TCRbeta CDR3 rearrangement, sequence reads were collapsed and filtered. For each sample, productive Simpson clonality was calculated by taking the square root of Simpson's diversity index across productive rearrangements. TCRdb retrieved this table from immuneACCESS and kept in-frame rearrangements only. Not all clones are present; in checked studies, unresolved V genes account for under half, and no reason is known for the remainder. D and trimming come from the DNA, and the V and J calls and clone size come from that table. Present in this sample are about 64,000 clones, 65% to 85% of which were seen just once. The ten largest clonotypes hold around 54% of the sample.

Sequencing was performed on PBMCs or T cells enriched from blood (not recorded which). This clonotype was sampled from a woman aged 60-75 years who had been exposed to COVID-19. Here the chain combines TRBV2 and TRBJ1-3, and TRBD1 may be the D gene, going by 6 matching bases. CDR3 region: CASSEGAGGSGNTIYF. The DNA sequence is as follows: TGTGCCAGCAGTGAGGGGGCCGGCGGCTCTGGAAACACCATATATTTT.